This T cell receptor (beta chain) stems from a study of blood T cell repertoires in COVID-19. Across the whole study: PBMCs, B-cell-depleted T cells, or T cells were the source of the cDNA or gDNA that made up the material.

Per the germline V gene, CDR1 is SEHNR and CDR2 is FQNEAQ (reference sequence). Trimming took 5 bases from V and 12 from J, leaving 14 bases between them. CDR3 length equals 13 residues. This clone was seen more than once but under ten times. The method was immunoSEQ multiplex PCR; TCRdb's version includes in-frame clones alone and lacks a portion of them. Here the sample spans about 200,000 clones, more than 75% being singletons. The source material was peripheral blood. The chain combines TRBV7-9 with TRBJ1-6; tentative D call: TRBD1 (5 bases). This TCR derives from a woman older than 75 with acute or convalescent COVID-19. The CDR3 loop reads CASSMGTVQPLHF. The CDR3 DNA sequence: TGTGCCAGCAGCATGGGGACTGTTCAACCCCTCCACTTT.